Each of the 8 T cell receptor beta chains below was sequenced from the same sample in a study of T cell repertoires in cytomegalovirus infection. One entry per CDR3 protein results from TCRdb running MiXCR on the reads. This sample carries 200,000 to 300,000 distinct CDR3 sequences, approximately 8.3% of them seen once, and the ten largest clones take around 15%. Sequencing was performed on PBMCs. These TCRs come from a human donor in good health (CMV status not recorded). Some clones in this sample may be carry-over from other donors' samples.

This clonotype was seen at least ten times. The rearrangement joins TRBV7-2 to TRBJ2-5; D gene unclear. Germline CDR1 reads SGHTA; CDR2 reads FQGNSA. The CDR3 totals 14 residues. V lost 3 bases to trimming and J lost 1 base, with 9 bases between them. The CDR3 DNA reads as TGTGCCAGCAGCTTCAGCGTTGTCCAAGAGACCCAGTACTTC. Its protein is CASSFSVVQETQYF.

This clonotype was seen many times. The genes are TRBV7-9 and TRBJ2-3; 10 bases fit TRBD2. Germline CDR1 and CDR2: SEHNR and FQNEAQ (reference sequence). The CDR3 has 15 amino acids. V lost 5 bases and J lost 2; bases outside the gene matches: 4. This CDR3 is CASSRTSGATDTQYF. CDR3 nucleotides: TGTGCCAGCAGCCGCACTAGCGGGGCCACAGATACGCAGTATTTT.

In its sample, this clonotype was seen a few times. The chain uses TRBV28 and TRBJ2-1, with TRBD2 matching over 9 bases. Germline-derived CDR1 and CDR2 are MDHEN and SYDVKM. The CDR3 runs 14 residues. With 6 bases clipped from V and 6 bases from J, the junction kept 6 bases outside the gene matches. The CDR3 loop is CASSRGGASNEQFF. CDR3 bases: TGTGCCAGCAGCCGCGGGGGGGCCAGCAATGAGCAGTTCTTC.

The genes are TRBV7-2 and TRBJ2-5; possible D gene TRBD2, 6 bases. Germline V CDR1 and CDR2: SGHTA, FQGNSA. This CDR3 spans 13 amino acids. V dropped 1 base and J dropped 10 bases, with 13 bases sitting between them. The CDR3, as DNA: TGTGCCAGCAGCTTAGATGTAGTGGGGGGCCAGTACTTC. The encoded protein is CASSLDVVGGQYF.

This clonotype came up a few times. V is TRBV7-3 and J is TRBJ2-6, with 11 nucleotides matching TRBD1. From germline, CDR1 is SGHTA and CDR2 FQGTGA. The CDR3 contains 19 residues. With 5 bases clipped from V and 4 bases from J, the junction kept 13 bases outside the gene matches. Here the CDR3 DNA reads TGTGCCAGCAGCCTCAGTCCGGGACAGGGGGGTACCGGGGCCAACGTCCTGACTTTC. As protein: CASSLSPGQGGTGANVLTF. Using reference TRBV7-3 and TRBJ2-6 for the parts outside the CDR3, the full variable domain is GAGVSQTPSNKVTEKGKYVELRCDPISGHTALYWYRQSLGQGPEFLIYFQGTGAADDSGLPNDRFFAVRPEGSVSTLKIQRTERGDSAVYLCASSLSPGQGGTGANVLTFGAGSRLTVL.

This clonotype has a count of ten or more. V usage is TRBV7-8 and J usage is TRBJ2-5; D is unclear. Germline loops: CDR1 SGHVS, CDR2 FQNEAQ. The V end lost 5 bases, the J end lost 5 bases, and 12 bases lay between the germline ends. This CDR3 has 13 amino acids. The CDR3 region has the DNA TGTGCCAGCAGCACCGCTCGGGCCGAGACCCAGTACTTC. Residues: CASSTARAETQYF.

This chain joins TRBV7-6 and TRBJ1-6; the D gene is possibly TRBD1 (6 bases). Germline CDR1 SGHVS, CDR2 FNYEAQ. This CDR3 contains 14 residues. Trimming removed 5 bases from V and 10 bases from J, with 15 bases in between. Here the CDR3 reads CASSGSGGQSPLHF. CDR3 DNA: TGTGCCAGCAGCGGGAGTGGGGGGCAATCACCCCTCCACTTT. The full variable domain, its missing parts supplied by reference TRBV7-6 and TRBJ1-6, is GAGVSQSPRYKVTKRGQDVALRCDPISGHVSLYWYRQALGQGPEFLTYFNYEAQQDKSGLPNDRFSAERPEGSISTLTIQRTEQRDSAMYRCASSGSGGQSPLHFGNGTRLTVT.

This clonotype was seen at least ten times. The chain joins TRBV7-2 to TRBJ2-7; 7 bases are shared with TRBD1. The germline gives CDR1 SGHTA, CDR2 FQGNSA. J lost 4 bases, V lost 5 bases, and 5 bases had no gene match. The CDR3 spans 13 residues. CDR3 amino acids: CASSRIQGYEQYF. DNA for the CDR3: TGTGCCAGCAGCCGTATACAGGGGTACGAGCAGTACTTC. The full variable domain, with the rest looked up from reference TRBV7-2 and TRBJ2-7, is GAGVSQSPSNKVTEKGKDVELRCDPISGHTALYWYRQSLGQGLEFLIYFQGNSAPDKSGLPSDRFSAERTGGSVSTLTIQRTQQEDSAVYLCASSRIQGYEQYFGPGTRLTVT.